The sequence of this T cell receptor (beta chain) was determined in a study of a mutant IDH1 vaccine in newly diagnosed glioma. The overall study: Treated patients had a mean age of around 40 years and a sex split that was roughly 60% male and about 40% female. It was radiotherapy, temozolomide, or both that patients received previously, with most receiving both.

Noted time point: baseline, week 1 (first vaccination visit). Noted treatment: pre-vaccination baseline after standard-of-care therapy. The germline V gene encodes CDR1 SGHRS and CDR2 YFSETQ. This CDR3 is built from 16 residues. V shed 0 bases and J shed 2 bases, with 12 bases lying between them. Generated by immunoSEQ multiplex PCR, the TCRdb table keeps only in-frame clones and is missing some. The profile shows tens of thousands of clones, around three quarters of them singletons. The material was PBMCs, obtained from a glioma patient treated with radiotherapy, temozolomide or both. The TCR originated in a woman between 35 and 50 years old with glioma. V is TRBV5-1 and J is TRBJ1-3; D is unresolved. The CDR3 sequence is CASSLVWGSTGNTIYF. DNA for the CDR3: TGCGCCAGCAGCTTGGTGTGGGGTTCCACTGGAAACACCATATATTTT.